What follows are 28 T cell receptor beta chains derived from one specimen sequenced in a study of blood T cell repertoires in COVID-19. Profiled with immunoSEQ multiplex PCR; TCRdb holds only in-frame clones, not every one. The table has hundreds of thousands of clones, almost 90% seen once. The sample taken for sequencing was PBMCs or T cells enriched from blood (not recorded which). These receptors all stem from a man aged 25 to 40 who had been exposed to COVID-19.

This rearrangement joins TRBV4-1 to TRBJ2-3, with 11 bases lining up with TRBD1. Germline V gene sequence: CDR1 MGHRA, CDR2 YSYEKL. This CDR3 is built from 17 residues. Trimming took 2 bases from V and 3 from J; bases not matched to a gene: 7. The DNA of the CDR3 is TGCGCCAGCAGCCAAATTTACCGGGACAGGGGGACAGATACGCAGTATTTT. This codes for CASSQIYRDRGTDTQYF.

The chain is built from TRBV3-1 (or the pseudogene TRBV3-2) and TRBJ1-1; 7 nucleotides match TRBD1. Germline CDR1 reads LGHDT; CDR2 reads YNNKEL (reference sequence). This CDR3 spans 15 amino acids. J gave up 5 bases and V 6 bases, and 12 bases lay outside the gene matches. The CDR3 DNA reads TGTGCCAGCAGACCGAGACAGGGCAGGGGAACTGAAGCTTTCTTT. Encoded protein: CASRPRQGRGTEAFF.

The rearrangement joins TRBV5-1 to TRBJ2-2, with 7 bases identical to TRBD1. CDR3 length equals 14 residues. V lost 0 bases to trimming and J lost 6 bases; unmatched junction nucleotides: 2. Germline V gene data show CDR1 as SGHRS and CDR2 as YFSETQ. The DNA of the CDR3 is TGCGCCAGCAGCTTGGGACAGGGCCCCGGGGAGCTGTTTTTT. Encoded protein: CASSLGQGPGELFF.

The J gene is TRBJ1-1, the V gene TRBV18; the D is unclear. Trimming took 4 bases from V and 0 from J, leaving 18 bases between them. The CDR3 loop spans 17 amino acids. Germline CDR1 and CDR2: KGHSH and LQKENI. The CDR3 sequence: CASSLPFSGRMNTEAFF. The CDR3, as DNA: TGTGCCAGCTCACTTCCCTTTAGTGGGAGAATGAACACTGAAGCTTTCTTT.

This clone was seen only once. This sequence joins TRBV12-5 and TRBJ2-2; 7 nucleotides agree with TRBD2. Germline loops: CDR1 LGHNT, CDR2 FRNRAP. The CDR3 length is 15 residues. V trimming: 11 bases; J trimming: 8 bases; junction bases outside the gene matches: 17. The CDR3 protein is CAASGTPGGQGELFF. CDR3 bases: TGTGCTGCTAGTGGTACCCCGGGAGGTCAGGGGGAGCTGTTTTTT. Together with reference TRBV12-5 and TRBJ2-2, the CDR3 gives the full variable domain: DARVTQTPRHKVTEMGQEVTMRCQPILGHNTVFWYRQTMMQGLELLAYFRNRAPLDDSGMPKDRFSAEMPDATLATLKIQPSEPRDSAVYFCAASGTPGGQGELFFGEGSRLTVL.

Points on this clone: This sample also contains other DNA sequences that code for the same CDR3. The chain carries TRBV4-2 and TRBJ2-7; D not resolved. V lost 0 bases and J 4 bases, leaving 10 bases between the germline ends. The germline V gene encodes CDR1 LGHNA and CDR2 YNFKEQ. The CDR3 runs to 14 residues. The CDR3 here is CASSQDHGGYEQYF. The CDR3 bases are TGTGCCAGCAGCCAAGACCACGGCGGTTACGAGCAGTACTTC.

This chain connects TRBV5-1 to TRBJ1-1, with unresolved D. CDR3 length: 14 amino acids. The V and J ends lost 6 bases and 0 bases respectively, with 12 bases between them. Germline CDR1 and CDR2: SGHRS and YFSETQ. The CDR3 is CASNPAGVNTEAFF. The CDR3 DNA follows: TGCGCCAGCAACCCCGCTGGAGTGAACACTGAAGCTTTCTTT.

The genes are TRBV30 and TRBJ1-1; a possible D gene is TRBD1 (6 bases). Looked up from germline, CDR1 is GTSNPN and CDR2 is SVGIG (reference sequence). The CDR3 extends over 15 amino acids. The ends were cut back, 2 bases at V and 3 bases at J, with 16 bases in the middle. CDR3: CAWSTGGLRDTEAFF. In DNA, the CDR3 is TGTGCCTGGAGTACGGGGGGCCTAAGGGACACTGAAGCTTTCTTT.

The chain is built from TRBV11-3 and TRBJ2-2, with D perhaps TRBD1 (6 bases). The V gene's germline CDR1 is SGHNT and CDR2 YENEEA. There are 11 residues in the CDR3. Trimming took 8 bases from V and 5 from J, leaving 6 bases between them. The CDR3 coding sequence is TGTGCCAGCCAGGGGACCGGGGAGCTGTTTTTT. This codes for CASQGTGELFF. Drawing the rest from reference TRBV11-3 and TRBJ2-2, the complete variable domain is EAGVVQSPRYKIIEKKQPVAFWCNPISGHNTLYWYLQNLGQGPELLIRYENEEAVDDSQLPKDRFSAERLKGVDSTLKIQPAELGDSAVYLCASQGTGELFFGEGSRLTVL.

J is TRBJ1-1 and V is TRBV7-6, with 7 positions matching TRBD1. The CDR3 has 11 residues. Germline CDR1 and CDR2: SGHVS and FNYEAQ. V lost 7 bases, J lost 11 bases, and 7 bases stayed unmatched. Written as DNA, the CDR3 is TGTGCCAGCATCTCCGAGGGGGCTGCTTTCTTT. This sequence encodes CASISEGAAFF. Complete variable domain (other parts from reference TRBV7-6 and TRBJ1-1): GAGVSQSPRYKVTKRGQDVALRCDPISGHVSLYWYRQALGQGPEFLTYFNYEAQQDKSGLPNDRFSAERPEGSISTLTIQRTEQRDSAMYRCASISEGAAFFGQGTRLTVV.

V gene TRBV13 combines with J gene TRBJ1-1; 8 bases fit TRBD1. The CDR3 runs to 13 residues. After removal of 4 bases from V and 7 bases from J, the junction contained 5 bases not matched to a gene. Per germline, CDR1 PRHDT and CDR2 FYEKMQ (reference sequence). The CDR3 protein is CASSYQQGVEAFF. CDR3 DNA: TGTGCCAGCAGCTATCAACAGGGGGTTGAAGCTTTCTTT.

This chain joins TRBV6-4 and TRBJ1-6; D call uncertain. V was cut by 8 bases and J by 13 bases, with 15 bases left in between. This CDR3 comprises 12 residues. Germline V CDR1 and CDR2: MRHNA, SNTAGT. DNA for the CDR3: TGTGCCAGCGGGGAAATCGGGAGTCCCCTCCACTTT. Translated, it gives CASGEIGSPLHF.

The chain couples TRBV4-1 to TRBJ1-1; D call uncertain. Trimming took 1 base from V and 3 from J, leaving 12 bases between them. Germline loops: CDR1 MGHRA, CDR2 YSYEKL. The CDR3 length is 15 residues. The CDR3 coding sequence is TGCGCCAGCAGCCAAGGCGGCGGGATTCACACTGAAGCTTTCTTT. It is translated as CASSQGGGIHTEAFF.

This clone was counted once. The chain couples TRBV7-2 to TRBJ2-5, with 10 bases that match TRBD1. The CDR3 spans 14 residues. V shed 5 bases and J 4 bases; nucleotides not matched to a gene: 4. Germline values: CDR1 SGHTA, CDR2 FQGNSA. CDR3 residues: CASSETGGGETQYF. The DNA of the CDR3 is TGTGCCAGCAGCGAGACAGGGGGCGGAGAGACCCAGTACTTC.

The gene calls are TRBV6-2 or TRBV6-3 and TRBJ2-7; tentatively, D is TRBD2 (6 bases). V lost 0 bases and J lost 9, with 12 bases in between. Germline V gene sequence: CDR1 MNHEY, CDR2 SVGEGT. The CDR3 runs 13 residues. The CDR3 bases are TGTGCCAGCAGTTACTCGCAAGGAGGGGTGCAGTACTTC. It is translated as CASSYSQGGVQYF.

The chain joins TRBV19 to TRBJ1-1, with 8 bases matching TRBD1. Per the germline V gene, CDR1 is LNHDA and CDR2 is SQIVND (reference sequence). This CDR3 comprises 14 residues. With V trimmed by 6 bases and J by 4 bases, 7 bases remained unmatched. Here the CDR3 DNA reads TGTGCCAGTAGCAAGACAGGGGCGGGCACTGAAGCTTTCTTT. Amino acids: CASSKTGAGTEAFF.

This clone was counted once. The chain is built from TRBV7-2 and TRBJ2-7; 13 bases line up with TRBD2. V was pared by 5 bases and J by 3 bases, with 4 bases of the junction left unmatched. CDR1 and CDR2 (germline): SGHTA, FQGNSA. There are 15 residues in the CDR3. The CDR3 nucleotides are TGTGCCAGCAGCCTCACTAGCGGGGGGGTCTACGAGCAGTACTTC. This encodes CASSLTSGGVYEQYF.

V and J are TRBV12-5 and TRBJ1-1; possibly TRBD1 for D (5 bases). The germline gives CDR1 LGHNT, CDR2 FRNRAP. The CDR3 is 14 residues long. With 8 bases removed from V and 4 bases from J, the gap between germline ends came to 17 bases. The CDR3 DNA reads as TGTGCTAGTCGACTTGATGGGGCAGCCACTGAAGCTTTCTTT. Translating it yields CASRLDGAATEAFF.

This chain links TRBV11-3 with TRBJ2-3; the D gene is possibly TRBD2 (6 bases). Trimming shortened V by 5 bases and J by 7 bases, and 19 bases separated the two germline ends. Germline V gene sequence: CDR1 SGHNT, CDR2 YENEEA. The CDR3 is 15 amino acids. CDR3 loop: CASSLSAGRGNTQYF. In DNA, the CDR3 is TGTGCCAGCAGCCTTTCAGCGGGTAGAGGGAATACGCAGTATTTT.

The rearrangement joins TRBV11-3 to TRBJ2-7; the match to TRBD2 covers 8 bases. This CDR3 spans 15 amino acids. CDR1 SGHNT and CDR2 YENEEA come from the germline V gene. The junction had 6 bases not matched to a gene; V was cut back by 2 bases and J by 3 bases. DNA for the CDR3: TGTGCCAGCAGCTTAAGCGGGGGAAATAGCTACGAGCAGTACTTC. Protein sequence: CASSLSGGNSYEQYF.

V and J are TRBV6-6 and TRBJ1-6, with 7 bases matching TRBD1. CDR1 is MNHNY, CDR2 SVGAGI, per germline (reference sequence). V dropped 6 bases and J dropped 7; count of bases not matched to a gene: 21. The CDR3 extends over 19 amino acids. The CDR3 reads CASSFRGAAGTARNSPLHF. The CDR3 DNA reads TGTGCCAGCAGCTTCCGGGGAGCCGCCGGGACAGCTCGAAATTCACCCCTCCACTTT.

This chain links TRBV25-1 with TRBJ2-1; the D gene is possibly TRBD2 (6 bases). V lost 5 bases to trimming and J lost 4 bases, with 15 bases between them. The germline gives CDR1 MGHDK, CDR2 SYGVNS. The length of the CDR3 is 15 residues. This chain's CDR3 is CASSQRAVRYNEQFF. The CDR3 DNA follows: TGTGCCAGCAGTCAGCGGGCAGTGAGGTACAATGAGCAGTTCTTC.

This chain uses TRBV4-3 with TRBJ2-1; perhaps TRBD1 as D (6 bases). This CDR3 is 13 amino acids long. V lost 8 bases, J lost 5 bases, and 13 bases lay in between. From germline, CDR1 is LGHNA and CDR2 YSLEER. The CDR3 is CASARQVDNEQFF. The CDR3 DNA is TGCGCCAGCGCGAGACAGGTTGACAATGAGCAGTTCTTC.

The genes are TRBV16 and TRBJ1-1; 8 bases are a match to TRBD1. V shed 2 bases, J shed 5 bases, and the junction held 7 bases outside the gene matches. Per the germline V gene, CDR1 is KGHSY and CDR2 is FQNENV. The CDR3 has 15 amino acids. This chain's CDR3 is CASSQLGQGETEAFF. In nucleotides, the CDR3 is TGTGCCAGCAGCCAACTAGGACAGGGAGAAACTGAAGCTTTCTTT.

The chain is built from TRBV7-8 and TRBJ1-2, with D tentatively TRBD1 (5 bases). Germline CDR1 reads SGHVS; CDR2 reads FQNEAQ. The length of the CDR3 is 12 residues. V lost 3 bases to trimming and J lost 7 bases, with 9 bases between them. The CDR3 nucleotides read TGTGCCAGCAGCTTCGGGGGGACTGGCTACACCTTC. Translation: CASSFGGTGYTF.

V is TRBV19 and J is TRBJ2-2; TRBD1 is a possible D gene (5 bases). The CDR3 spans 15 residues. Germline V gives CDR1 LNHDA, CDR2 SQIVND (reference sequence). Trimming took off 3 bases at V and 5 bases at J, with 13 bases between the two ends. The CDR3 region is CASSMAPGSTGELFF. The CDR3 region has the DNA TGTGCCAGTAGTATGGCGCCAGGGTCAACCGGGGAGCTGTTTTTT.

The chain recombines TRBV14 with TRBJ2-2; 8 bases agree with TRBD1. The V gene's germline CDR1 is SGHDN and CDR2 FVKESK. Trimming at V came to 4 bases and at J to 4 bases, leaving 11 bases not matched to a gene. The CDR3 is 17 residues long. For the CDR3, the DNA is TGTGCCAGCAGCCCATCGCTACATACAGGGGGCACCGGGGAGCTGTTTTTT. Translated: CASSPSLHTGGTGELFF.

This rearrangement joins TRBV12-5 to TRBJ2-3, with TRBD1 matching over 7 bases. The CDR3 spans 18 residues. Germline-derived CDR1 and CDR2 are LGHNT and FRNRAP. The J segment lost 1 base and the V segment lost 6 bases, leaving 16 bases of the junction unmatched. The CDR3 region is CASGPPKPDRARTDTQYF. CDR3 DNA: TGTGCTAGTGGCCCCCCGAAGCCCGACAGGGCCCGCACAGATACGCAGTATTTT.